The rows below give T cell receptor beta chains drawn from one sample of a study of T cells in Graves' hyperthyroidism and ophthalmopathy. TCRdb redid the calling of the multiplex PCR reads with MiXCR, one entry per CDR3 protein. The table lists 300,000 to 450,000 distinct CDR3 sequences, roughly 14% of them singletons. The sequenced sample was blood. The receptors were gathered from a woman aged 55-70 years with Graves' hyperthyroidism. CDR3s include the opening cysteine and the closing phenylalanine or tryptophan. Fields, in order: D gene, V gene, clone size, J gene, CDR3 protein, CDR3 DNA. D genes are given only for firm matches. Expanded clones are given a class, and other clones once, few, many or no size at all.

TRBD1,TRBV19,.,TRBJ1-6,CASSGTGDFLYNSPLHF,TGTGCCAGTAGCGGGACAGGGGATTTTCTTTATAATTCACCCCTCCACTTT
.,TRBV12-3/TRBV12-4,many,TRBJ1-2,CASSSTDRLYGYTF,TGTGCCAGCAGTTCAACTGACAGGTTATATGGCTACACCTTC
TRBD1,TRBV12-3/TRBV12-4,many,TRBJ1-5,CASSSTGFQPQHF,TGTGCCAGCAGTTCGACAGGGTTTCAGCCCCAGCATTTT
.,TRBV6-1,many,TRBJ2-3,CASSDDNTDTQYF,TGTGCCAGCAGTGATGACAACACAGATACGCAGTATTTT
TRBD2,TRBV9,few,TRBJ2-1,CASREGAGTSGKFSYNEQFF,TGTGCCAGCAGGGAGGGGGCTGGGACTAGCGGGAAGTTCTCCTACAATGAGCAGTTCTTC
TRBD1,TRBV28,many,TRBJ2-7,CASSVPGQGAGEQYF,TGTGCCAGCAGTGTTCCGGGACAGGGGGCTGGCGAGCAGTACTTC
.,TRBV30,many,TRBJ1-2,CAWSLAGGYTF,TGTGCCTGGAGTCTGGCGGGGGGCTACACCTTC
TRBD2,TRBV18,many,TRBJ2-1,CASSIRTSGSNEQFF,TGTGCCAGCTCCATACGCACTAGCGGGAGCAATGAGCAGTTCTTC
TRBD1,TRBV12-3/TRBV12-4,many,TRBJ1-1,CASSTWGRGGGSNTEAFF,TGTGCCAGCAGTACCTGGGGCAGGGGGGGTGGATCGAACACTGAAGCTTTCTTT
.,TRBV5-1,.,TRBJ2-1,CASSGGWSDNEQFF,TGCGCCAGCAGCGGGGGGTGGTCGGACAATGAGCAGTTCTTC
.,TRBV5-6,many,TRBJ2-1,CASSWGLYNEQFF,TGTGCCAGCAGCTGGGGACTCTACAATGAGCAGTTCTTC
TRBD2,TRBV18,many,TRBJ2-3,CASSPRVAGVFGDTQYF,TGTGCCAGCTCACCGCGGGTCGCGGGAGTGTTCGGTGATACGCAGTATTTT
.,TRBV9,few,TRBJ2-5,CASSNRASGEETQYF,TGTGCCAGCAGCAATAGGGCCTCGGGGGAAGAGACCCAGTACTTC
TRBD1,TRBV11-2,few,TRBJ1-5,CASSFAPRGPTTQPQHF,TGTGCCAGCAGCTTTGCCCCCAGGGGGCCCACGACTCAGCCCCAGCATTTT
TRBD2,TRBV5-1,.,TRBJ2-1,CASSLGTSESYNEQFF,TGCGCCAGCAGCTTGGGGACTAGCGAGTCCTACAATGAGCAGTTCTTC
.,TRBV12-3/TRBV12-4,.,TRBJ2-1,CASSLGVSTDEQFF,TGTGCCAGCAGTTTAGGGGTTTCGACGGATGAGCAGTTCTTC
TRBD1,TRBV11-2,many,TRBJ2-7,CASSLVRDRGSEEQYF,TGTGCCAGCAGCTTAGTACGGGACAGGGGATCGGAAGAGCAGTACTTC
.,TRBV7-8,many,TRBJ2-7,CASSLEFGSAPREQYF,TGTGCCAGCAGCTTAGAATTCGGTAGCGCCCCTAGAGAGCAGTACTTC
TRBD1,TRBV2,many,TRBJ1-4,CASRSERGLWEKLFF,TGTGCCAGCAGGAGCGAGAGGGGGCTGTGGGAAAAACTGTTTTTT
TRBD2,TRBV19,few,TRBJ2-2,CASSITSGYTGELFF,TGTGCCAGTAGTATTACTAGCGGGTACACCGGGGAGCTGTTTTTT
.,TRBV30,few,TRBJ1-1,CAWMDRGRPYTEAFF,TGTGCCTGGATGGACCGCGGGAGGCCCTACACTGAAGCTTTCTTT
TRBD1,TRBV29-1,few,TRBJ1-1,CSAQGSYTEAFF,TGCAGCGCACAGGGGTCTTATACTGAAGCTTTCTTT
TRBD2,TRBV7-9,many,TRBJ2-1,CASSTLRGLAGGGEQFF,TGTGCCAGCAGCACCCTAAGGGGACTAGCGGGAGGAGGTGAGCAGTTCTTC
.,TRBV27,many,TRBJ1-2,CASSFRGRGGYTF,TGTGCCAGCAGTTTCCGGGGCCGCGGGGGCTACACCTTC
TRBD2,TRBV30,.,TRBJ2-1,CAWSVLASGYNEQFF,TGTGCCTGGAGTGTACTGGCTAGCGGTTACAATGAGCAGTTCTTC
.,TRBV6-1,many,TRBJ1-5,CASSGRPPRRNQPQHF,TGTGCCAGCAGTGGTCGACCCCCGCGACGCAATCAGCCCCAGCATTTT
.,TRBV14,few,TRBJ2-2,CASSGTIGTGELFF,TGTGCCAGCAGCGGGACAATCGGAACCGGGGAGCTGTTTTTT
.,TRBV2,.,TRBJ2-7,CASTTGEIYEQYF,TGTGCCAGTACAACCGGGGAAATCTACGAGCAGTACTTC
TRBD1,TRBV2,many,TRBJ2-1,CASRTGTGRGEQFF,TGTGCCAGCAGGACCGGGACAGGTAGAGGCGAGCAGTTCTTC
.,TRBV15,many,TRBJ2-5,CATSRGRGQETQYF,TGTGCCACCAGCAGAGGCAGGGGCCAAGAGACCCAGTACTTC
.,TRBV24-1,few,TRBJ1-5,CATSEGVQPQHF,TGTGCCACCAGTGAGGGGGTACAGCCCCAGCATTTT
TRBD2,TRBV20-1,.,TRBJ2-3,CSVRGLAGGTDTQYF,TGCAGTGTCCGCGGGCTAGCGGGAGGCACAGATACGCAGTATTTT
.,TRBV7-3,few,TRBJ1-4,CASSAGEGEKLFF,TGTGCCAGCAGCGCCGGTGAAGGGGAAAAACTGTTTTTT
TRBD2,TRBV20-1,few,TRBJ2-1,CSARVLASGRYEQFF,TGCAGTGCTAGAGTACTCGCTAGCGGAAGGTATGAGCAGTTCTTC
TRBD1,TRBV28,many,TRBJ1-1,CASSTGEGTEAFF,TGTGCCAGCAGTACAGGGGAGGGCACTGAAGCTTTCTTT
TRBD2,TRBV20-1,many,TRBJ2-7,CSAHHSRLAGAEQYF,TGCAGTGCTCATCACTCAAGGCTAGCGGGTGCCGAGCAGTACTTC
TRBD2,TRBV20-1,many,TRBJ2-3,CSATAPSSGSEDTQYF,TGCAGTGCCACCGCCCCGTCGAGCGGGAGTGAAGATACGCAGTATTTT
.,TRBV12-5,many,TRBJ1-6,CASGPGHSSSYNSPLHF,TGTGCTAGTGGCCCCGGGCATAGTAGCTCCTATAATTCACCCCTCCACTTT
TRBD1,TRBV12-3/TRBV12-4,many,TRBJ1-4,CASSLVGRGPEKLFF,TGTGCCAGCAGTTTAGTCGGCAGGGGGCCTGAAAAACTGTTTTTT
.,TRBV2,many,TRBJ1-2,CASRPVRQHYGYTF,TGTGCCAGCAGGCCCGTGAGGCAGCACTATGGCTACACCTTC
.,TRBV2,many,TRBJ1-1,CASSSSRQNTEAFF,TGTGCCAGCAGTTCCTCTCGACAGAACACTGAAGCTTTCTTT
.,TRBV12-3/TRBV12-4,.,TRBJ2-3,CASSLSGNVRDTQYF,TGTGCCAGCAGCTTATCAGGGAACGTGAGAGATACGCAGTATTTT
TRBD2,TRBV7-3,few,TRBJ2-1,CASSFRGTSGSDEQFF,TGTGCCAGCAGCTTCCGGGGGACTAGCGGGAGTGATGAGCAGTTCTTC
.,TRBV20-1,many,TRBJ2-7,CSAMLDLTYEQYF,TGCAGTGCAATGCTGGACCTAACCTACGAGCAGTACTTC
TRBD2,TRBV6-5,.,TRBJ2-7,CASSFGLAGGFSSYEQYF,TGTGCCAGCAGTTTCGGACTAGCGGGAGGGTTCAGCTCCTACGAGCAGTACTTC
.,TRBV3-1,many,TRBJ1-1,CASSQTGTEAFF,TGTGCCAGCAGCCAAACAGGGACTGAAGCTTTCTTT
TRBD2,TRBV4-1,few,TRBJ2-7,CASSQVSGRATYEQYF,TGCGCCAGCAGCCAGGTTAGCGGGAGGGCTACCTACGAGCAGTACTTC
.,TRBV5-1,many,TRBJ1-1,CASSQGSMNTEAFF,TGCGCCAGCAGCCAAGGGTCCATGAACACTGAAGCTTTCTTT
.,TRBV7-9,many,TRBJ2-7,CASSPNDYEQYF,TGTGCCAGCAGCCCTAATGATTACGAGCAGTACTTC